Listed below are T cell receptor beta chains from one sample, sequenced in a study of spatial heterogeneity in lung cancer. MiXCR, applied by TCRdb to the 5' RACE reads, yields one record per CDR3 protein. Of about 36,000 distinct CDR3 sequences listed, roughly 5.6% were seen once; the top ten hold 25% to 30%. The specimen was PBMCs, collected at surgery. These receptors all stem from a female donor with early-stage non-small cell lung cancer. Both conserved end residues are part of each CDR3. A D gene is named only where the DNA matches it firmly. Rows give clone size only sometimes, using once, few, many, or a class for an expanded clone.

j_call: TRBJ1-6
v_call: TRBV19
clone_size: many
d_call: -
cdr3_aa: CASNRDWDSPLHF
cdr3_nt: TGTGCCAGTAACCGGGACTGGGATTCACCCCTCCACTTT

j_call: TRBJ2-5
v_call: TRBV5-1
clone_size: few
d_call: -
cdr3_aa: CASSLGLQETQYF
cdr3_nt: TGCGCCAGCAGCTTGGGGCTGCAAGAGACCCAGTACTTC

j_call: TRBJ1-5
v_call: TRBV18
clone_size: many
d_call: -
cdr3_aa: CASSPDSNQPQHF
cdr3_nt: TGTGCCAGCTCACCGGATAGCAATCAGCCCCAGCATTTT

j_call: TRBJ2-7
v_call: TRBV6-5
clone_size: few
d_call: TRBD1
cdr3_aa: CASSLLGGDYEQYF
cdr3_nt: TGTGCCAGCAGTCTACTAGGGGGCGACTACGAGCAGTACTTC

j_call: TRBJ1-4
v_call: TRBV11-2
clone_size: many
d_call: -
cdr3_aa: CASSFNGGEKLFF
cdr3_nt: TGTGCCAGCAGCTTTAATGGGGGCGAAAAACTGTTTTTT

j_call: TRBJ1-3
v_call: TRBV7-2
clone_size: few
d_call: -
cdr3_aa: CASSLGIPRSGNTIYF
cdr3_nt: TGTGCCAGCAGCTTAGGAATCCCGCGCTCTGGAAACACCATATATTTT

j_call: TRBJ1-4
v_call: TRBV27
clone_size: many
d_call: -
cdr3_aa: CASSLRTDGEKLFF
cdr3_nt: TGTGCCAGCAGTTTAAGGACGGACGGTGAAAAACTGTTTTTT

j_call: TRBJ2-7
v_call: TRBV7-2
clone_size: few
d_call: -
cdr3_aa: CASSRGRSSYEQYF
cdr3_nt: TGTGCCAGCAGCCGAGGGAGGTCCTCCTACGAGCAGTACTTC

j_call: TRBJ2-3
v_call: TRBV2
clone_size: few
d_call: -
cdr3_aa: CASSELGWADTQYF
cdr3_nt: TGTGCCAGCAGTGAATTGGGGTGGGCAGATACGCAGTATTTT

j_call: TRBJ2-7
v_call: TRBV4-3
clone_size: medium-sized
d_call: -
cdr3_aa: CASSQDPQVTYEQYF
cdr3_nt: TGCGCCAGCAGCCAAGATCCACAGGTCACCTACGAGCAGTACTTC

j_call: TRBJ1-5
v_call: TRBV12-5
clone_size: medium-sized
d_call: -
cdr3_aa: CASGLGGVGNQPQHF
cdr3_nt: TGTGCTAGTGGTTTGGGGGGGGTTGGCAATCAGCCCCAGCATTTT

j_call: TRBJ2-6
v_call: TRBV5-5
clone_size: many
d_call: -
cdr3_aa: CASSLPADSGANVLTF
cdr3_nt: TGTGCCAGCAGCTTGCCCGCGGACTCTGGGGCCAACGTCCTGACTTTC

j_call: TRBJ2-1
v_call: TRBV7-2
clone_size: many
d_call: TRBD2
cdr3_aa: CASSPRRESYNEQFF
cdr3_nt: TGTGCCAGCAGCCCCCGGCGGGAGTCCTACAATGAGCAGTTCTTC

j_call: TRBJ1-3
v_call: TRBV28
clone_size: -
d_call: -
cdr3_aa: CASSLGGAPDTIYF
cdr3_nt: TGTGCCAGCAGTTTAGGGGGCGCCCCGGACACCATATATTTT

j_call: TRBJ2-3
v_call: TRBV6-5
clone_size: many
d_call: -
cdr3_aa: CASSLTDRTDTQYF
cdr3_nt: TGTGCCAGCAGTTTAACGGACCGGACAGATACGCAGTATTTT

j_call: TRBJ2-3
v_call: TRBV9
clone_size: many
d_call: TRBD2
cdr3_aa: CASSVHGGGPGDTQYF
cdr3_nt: TGTGCCAGCAGCGTACACGGCGGGGGGCCCGGAGATACGCAGTATTTT

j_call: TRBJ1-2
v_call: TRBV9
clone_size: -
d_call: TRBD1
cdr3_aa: CASSGHPYRGPSNYGYTF
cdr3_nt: TGTGCCAGCAGCGGACACCCGTACAGGGGACCTTCTAACTATGGCTACACCTTC

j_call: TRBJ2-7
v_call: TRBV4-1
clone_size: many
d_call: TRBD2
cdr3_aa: CASSQLGTSSGQYF
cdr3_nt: TGCGCCAGCAGCCAACTTGGGACTAGCAGCGGGCAGTACTTC

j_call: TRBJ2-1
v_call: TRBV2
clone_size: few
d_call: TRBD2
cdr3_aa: CASSRSGSSYNEQFF
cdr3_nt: TGTGCCAGCAGCCGTAGCGGGAGCTCCTACAATGAGCAGTTCTTC